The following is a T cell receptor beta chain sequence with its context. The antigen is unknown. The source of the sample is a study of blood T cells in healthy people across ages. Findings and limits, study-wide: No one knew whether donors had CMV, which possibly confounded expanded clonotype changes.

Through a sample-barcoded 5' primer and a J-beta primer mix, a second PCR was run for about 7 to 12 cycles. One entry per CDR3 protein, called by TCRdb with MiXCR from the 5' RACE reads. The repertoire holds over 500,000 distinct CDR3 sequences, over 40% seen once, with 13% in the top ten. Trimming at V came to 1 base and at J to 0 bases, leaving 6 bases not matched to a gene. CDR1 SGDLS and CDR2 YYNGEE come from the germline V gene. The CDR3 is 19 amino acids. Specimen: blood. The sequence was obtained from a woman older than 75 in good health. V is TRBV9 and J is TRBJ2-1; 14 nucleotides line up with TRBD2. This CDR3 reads CASSVSLGLAGASYNEQFF. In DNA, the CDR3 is TGTGCCAGCAGCGTAAGCTTGGGACTAGCGGGGGCCTCCTACAATGAGCAGTTCTTC.